This passage covers 12 T cell receptor beta chains from one sample sequenced in a study of cytomegalovirus exposure and HLA in healthy donors. In the PCR, 60 Vbeta and 13 Jbeta primers were used. The assay was immunoSEQ multiplex PCR, and TCRdb's table has in-frame clones only and misses some. The profile shows approximately 110,000 clones, roughly 81% of them singletons. Sequenced sample: PBMCs. Every receptor here comes from a woman aged 25 to 39 in good health and CMV-seronegative.

V gene TRBV19 combines with J gene TRBJ2-2, with a possible D match to TRBD1 (6 bases). The CDR3 has 16 residues. V shed 6 bases and J shed 5 bases, with 19 bases lying between them. Germline V gene data show CDR1 as LNHDA and CDR2 as SQIVND (reference sequence). CDR3 amino acids: CASSPGWGLRTGELFF. CDR3 DNA: TGTGCCAGTAGCCCGGGCTGGGGGCTCAGAACCGGGGAGCTGTTTTTT.

The chain couples TRBV12-5 to TRBJ2-7; D uncertain. CDR1 and CDR2 from the germline V gene are LGHNT and FRNRAP. There are 12 residues in the CDR3. The ends were cut back, 8 bases at V and 2 bases at J, with 10 bases in the middle. DNA for the CDR3: TGTGCTAGTTCCTTTAAGCCCTACGAGCAGTACTTC. As protein: CASSFKPYEQYF.

V is TRBV18 and J is TRBJ2-1; possibly TRBD2 for D (5 bases). V shed 2 bases and J shed 6 bases, with 20 bases lying between them. Germline V gene lookup returns CDR1 KGHSH and CDR2 LQKENI. This CDR3 contains 17 residues. The CDR3 here is CASSPTGSRVLRNEQFF. CDR3 nucleotides: TGTGCCAGCTCACCAACGGGATCTAGAGTCCTTCGCAATGAGCAGTTCTTC.

Only one count was recorded for this clone. This chain links TRBV7-9 with TRBJ2-7; the D gene is possibly TRBD1 (5 bases). The CDR3 consists of 14 residues. Germline V gives CDR1 SEHNR, CDR2 FQNEAQ (reference sequence). Trimming cost V 1 base and J 2 bases, with 9 bases left between them. The chain's CDR3 is CASSLVTGPYEQYF. The CDR3 bases are TGTGCCAGCAGCTTAGTTACAGGCCCCTACGAGCAGTACTTC. Together with reference TRBV7-9 and TRBJ2-7, the CDR3 gives the full variable domain: DTGVSQNPRHKITKRGQNVTFRCDPISEHNRLYWYRQTLGQGPEFLTYFQNEAQLEKSRLLSDRFSAERPKGSFSTLEIQRTEQGDSAMYLCASSLVTGPYEQYFGPGTRLTVT.

The gene calls are TRBV4-3 and TRBJ1-6; TRBD1 matches 7 bases. Unmatched junction bases numbered 7, after V lost 0 bases and J lost 8 bases. The CDR3 is 16 residues long. In germline, CDR1 is LGHNA, CDR2 YSLEER. The CDR3 reads CASSQDVQGWYSPLHF. CDR3 nucleotide sequence: TGCGCCAGCAGCCAAGACGTACAGGGGTGGTATTCACCCCTCCACTTT.

The table lists this clone with a few counts. Other DNA sequences in the sample encode the same CDR3. V gene TRBV7-9 combines with J gene TRBJ1-2; the D is unclear. CDR3 length: 13 amino acids. V lost 2 bases to trimming and J lost 1 base, with 5 bases between them. Germline V gives CDR1 SEHNR, CDR2 FQNEAQ (reference sequence). This CDR3 reads CASSLSNNYGYTF. The CDR3 region has the DNA TGTGCCAGCAGCTTATCTAATAACTATGGCTACACCTTC.

This clone was detected once. The chain is built from TRBV7-3 and TRBJ2-1; TRBD2 aligns across 10 bases. This CDR3 has 19 residues. Germline CDR1 reads SGHTA; CDR2 reads FQGTGA. Losses at the gene ends were 1 base for V and 5 bases for J; bases not matched to a gene: 14. CDR3 sequence: CASSLMSASGGSKDNEQFF. CDR3 coding DNA: TGTGCCAGCAGCTTAATGTCTGCTAGCGGGGGAAGTAAAGACAATGAGCAGTTCTTC. The complete variable domain, with remaining parts taken from reference TRBV7-3 and TRBJ2-1, reads GAGVSQTPSNKVTEKGKYVELRCDPISGHTALYWYRQSLGQGPEFLIYFQGTGAADDSGLPNDRFFAVRPEGSVSTLKIQRTERGDSAVYLCASSLMSASGGSKDNEQFFGPGTRLTVL.

The chain carries TRBV27 and TRBJ2-1; 7 bases line up with TRBD1. Germline assignment: CDR1 MNHEY and CDR2 SMNVEV (reference sequence). After removal of 2 bases from V and 4 bases from J, the junction contained 11 bases not matched to a gene. The CDR3 contains 17 residues. This chain's CDR3 is CASSLQYTGTVYNEQFF. The CDR3 region has the DNA TGTGCCAGCAGTTTACAATACACCGGGACAGTATACAATGAGCAGTTCTTC.

This clone has more than one count but fewer than ten. This chain uses TRBV5-1 with TRBJ1-1; the match to TRBD1 covers 8 bases. The junction had 6 bases not matched to a gene; V was cut back by 4 bases and J by 4 bases. This CDR3 contains 14 residues. Germline CDR1 reads SGHRS; CDR2 reads YFSETQ. The CDR3 reads CASSRTGLGTEAFF. DNA for the CDR3: TGCGCCAGCAGCCGGACAGGGTTAGGCACTGAAGCTTTCTTT.

This clone came up a few times. The rearrangement links TRBV11-3 to TRBJ2-5, with 7 bases matching TRBD1. This CDR3 is 15 amino acids long. V trimming: 5 bases; J trimming: 2 bases; junction bases outside the gene matches: 8. Germline loops: CDR1 SGHNT, CDR2 YENEEA. CDR3 sequence: CASSELRGLQETQYF. The CDR3 DNA reads TGTGCCAGCAGCGAACTCAGGGGGTTACAAGAGACCCAGTACTTC.

This chain uses TRBV29-1 with TRBJ2-3; the D is unclear. Germline CDR1 and CDR2: SQVTM and ANQGSEA. The CDR3 is made up of 12 amino acids. Trimming removed 7 bases from V and 6 bases from J, with 14 bases in between. DNA for the CDR3: TGCAGCGGGGCCCTGACAAAGGATACGCAGTATTTT. Translation: CSGALTKDTQYF.

The DNA for the CDR3 is TGTGCCAGCCTGGGGAGGACAAGTACTGAAGCTTTCTTT. Translating it yields CASLGRTSTEAFF. The chain combines TRBV6-1 with TRBJ1-1; the D gene is possibly TRBD1 (5 bases). Germline CDR1 reads MNHNS; CDR2 reads SASEGT. The CDR3 extends over 13 amino acids. V lost 8 bases to trimming and J lost 5 bases, with 15 bases between them.